The entry below gives a single TCR beta chain sequence along with its context. Antigen: not known. The data were obtained in a study of beta chain features in type 1 diabetes. General study findings and limits: Among all four CD4+ subsets, Type 1 diabetes patients had TCRB CDR3s that were moderately but significantly shorter.

Expressed TCRB transcripts were sequenced, since all the RNA that had been isolated was reverse transcribed. The data were produced by immunoSEQ multiplex PCR, yet TCRdb's version contains in-frame clones alone and is incomplete. Among roughly 450,000 clones, over 11% were seen once, and the ten largest hold approximately 0.035%. V was pared by 1 base and J by 6 bases, with 8 bases of the junction left unmatched. This CDR3 is 15 amino acids long. Germline CDR1 reads LNHNV; CDR2 reads YYDKDF (reference sequence). Sequenced sample: naive CD4+ T cells from blood. The V and J genes are TRBV15 and TRBJ1-2; 7 bases align to TRBD1. The receptor comes from a man aged 30 to 39 in good health. CDR3 bases: TGTGCCACCAGCAGAGGGATCACAGGGGTTGATGGCTACACCTTC. Translated, it gives CATSRGITGVDGYTF. The full variable domain, rest sourced from reference TRBV15 and TRBJ1-2, is DAMVIQNPRYQVTQFGKPVTLSCSQTLNHNVMYWYQQKSSQAPKLLFHYYDKDFNNEADTPDNFQSRRPNTSFCFLDIRSPGLGDTAMYLCATSRGITGVDGYTFGSGTRLTVV.